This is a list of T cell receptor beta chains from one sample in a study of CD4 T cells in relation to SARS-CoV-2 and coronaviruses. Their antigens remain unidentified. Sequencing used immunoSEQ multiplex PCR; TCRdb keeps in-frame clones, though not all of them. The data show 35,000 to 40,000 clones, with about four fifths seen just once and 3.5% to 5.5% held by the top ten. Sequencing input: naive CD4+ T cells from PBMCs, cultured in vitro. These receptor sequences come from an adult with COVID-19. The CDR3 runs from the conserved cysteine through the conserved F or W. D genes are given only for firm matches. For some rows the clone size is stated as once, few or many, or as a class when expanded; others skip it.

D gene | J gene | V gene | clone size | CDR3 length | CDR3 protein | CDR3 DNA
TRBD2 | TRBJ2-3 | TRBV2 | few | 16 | CASSEVGRESTDTQYF | TGTGCCAGCAGTGAGGTGGGGCGGGAGAGCACAGATACGCAGTATTTT
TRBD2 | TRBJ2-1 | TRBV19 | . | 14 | CASSQLAGVYEQFF | TGTGCCAGTAGTCAACTAGCGGGAGTGTATGAGCAGTTCTTC
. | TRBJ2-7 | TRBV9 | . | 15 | CASSATPDRNYEQYF | TGTGCCAGCAGCGCGACCCCCGACAGAAACTACGAGCAGTACTTC
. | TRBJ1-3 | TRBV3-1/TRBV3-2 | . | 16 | CASSQGSGYSGNTIYF | TGTGCCAGCAGCCAAGGGTCCGGATACTCTGGAAACACCATATATTTT
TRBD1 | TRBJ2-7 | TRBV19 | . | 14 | CASRPPGQGDEQYF | TGTGCCAGTAGACCCCCGGGACAGGGGGACGAGCAGTACTTC
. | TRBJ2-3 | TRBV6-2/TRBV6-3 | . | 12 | CASSIITDTQYF | TGTGCCAGCAGTATTATAACAGATACGCAGTATTTT
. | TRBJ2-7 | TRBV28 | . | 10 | CASHYYEQYF | TGTGCCAGCCACTACTACGAGCAGTACTTC
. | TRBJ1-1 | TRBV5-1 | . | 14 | CASNPNRGNTEAFF | TGCGCCAGCAACCCCAACCGGGGGAACACTGAAGCTTTCTTT
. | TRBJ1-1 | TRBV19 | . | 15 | CASSPYSQMNTEAFF | TGTGCCAGTAGTCCATACAGCCAAATGAACACTGAAGCTTTCTTT
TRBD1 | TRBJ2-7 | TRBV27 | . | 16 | CASSNSRQGVAYEQYF | TGTGCCAGCAGTAACTCCCGACAGGGGGTAGCCTACGAGCAGTACTTC
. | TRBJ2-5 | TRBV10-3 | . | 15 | CAIRGGQAPQETQYF | TGTGCCATCAGGGGAGGACAGGCTCCTCAAGAGACCCAGTACTTC
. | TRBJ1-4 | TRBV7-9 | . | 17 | CASSLVGGGPTNEKLFF | TGTGCCAGCAGCTTAGTCGGGGGGGGGCCAACTAATGAAAAACTGTTTTTT
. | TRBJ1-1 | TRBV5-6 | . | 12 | CASSSGTFEAFF | TGTGCCAGCAGCTCCGGGACATTTGAAGCTTTCTTT
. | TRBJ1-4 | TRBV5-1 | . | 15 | CASSLPGGDDEKLFF | TGCGCCAGCAGCTTACCCGGGGGGGATGATGAAAAACTGTTTTTT
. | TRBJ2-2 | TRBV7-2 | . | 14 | CASIGVKGTGELFF | TGTGCCAGCATTGGGGTAAAGGGCACCGGGGAGCTGTTTTTT
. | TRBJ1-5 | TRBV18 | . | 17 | CASSSNPGLTPGQPQHF | TGTGCCAGCTCATCGAACCCCGGACTTACGCCGGGTCAGCCCCAGCATTTT
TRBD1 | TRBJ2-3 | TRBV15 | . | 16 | CATSRPGQGVKDTQYF | TGTGCCACCAGCAGGCCGGGACAGGGGGTGAAAGATACGCAGTATTTT
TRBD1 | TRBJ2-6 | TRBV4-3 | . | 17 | CASSHGQGGSGANVLTF | TGCGCCAGCAGCCACGGACAGGGAGGTTCTGGGGCCAACGTCCTGACTTTC
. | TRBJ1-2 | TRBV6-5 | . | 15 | CASSYSRGRHYGYTF | TGTGCCAGCAGTTACTCCCGGGGGCGCCACTATGGCTACACCTTC
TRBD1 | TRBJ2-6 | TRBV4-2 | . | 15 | CASSQGQSGANVLTF | TGTGCCAGCAGCCAGGGACAGTCTGGGGCCAACGTCCTGACTTTC
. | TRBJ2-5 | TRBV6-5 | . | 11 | CASSLEETQYF | TGTGCCAGCAGTTTAGAAGAGACCCAGTACTTC
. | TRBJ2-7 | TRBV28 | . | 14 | CASSLYGGVYEQYF | TGTGCCAGCAGTTTATACGGGGGTGTCTACGAGCAGTACTTC
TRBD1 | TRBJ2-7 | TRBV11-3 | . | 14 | CASITRDRGLEQYF | TGTGCCAGCATAACCCGGGACAGGGGTCTAGAGCAGTACTTC
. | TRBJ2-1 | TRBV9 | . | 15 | CASSVDPLPSDEQFF | TGTGCCAGCAGCGTAGATCCCCTCCCCAGCGATGAGCAGTTCTTC
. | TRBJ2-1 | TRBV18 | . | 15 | CASSPSLTRYNEQFF | TGTGCCAGCTCACCAAGTCTCACGCGCTACAATGAGCAGTTCTTC
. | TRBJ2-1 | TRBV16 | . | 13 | CASSHDFGGEQFF | TGTGCCAGCAGCCATGATTTTGGGGGTGAGCAGTTCTTC